These T cell receptor beta chains were read from a single sample in a study of shared clonotypes between healthy human individuals. Profiled with immunoSEQ multiplex PCR; TCRdb holds only in-frame clones, not every one. The table has 2 million to 2.5 million clones, roughly 95% seen once. The sample consisted of naive CD4+ T cells sorted from blood. These receptors were taken from a man younger than 30 in good health. Each CDR3 is given with its conserved first and last residue. The D gene is left open where the match is weak. The size field is filled for only some rows; it gives once, few, many or a size class.

D gene: TRBD2
J gene: TRBJ2-7
clone size: .
V gene: TRBV4-1
CDR3 protein: CASSLSGGYSYEQYF
CDR3 DNA: TGCGCCAGCAGCCTCAGCGGGGGGTACTCCTACGAGCAGTACTTC

D gene: TRBD2
J gene: TRBJ2-3
clone size: .
V gene: TRBV11-2
CDR3 protein: CASSIGSLAAYTDTQYF
CDR3 DNA: TGTGCCAGCAGCATAGGGTCACTAGCGGCCTACACAGATACGCAGTATTTT

D gene: TRBD1
J gene: TRBJ2-5
clone size: .
V gene: TRBV2
CDR3 protein: CASSPDRGLGETQYF
CDR3 DNA: TGTGCCAGCAGCCCCGACAGGGGGTTGGGAGAGACCCAGTACTTC

D gene: .
J gene: TRBJ1-2
clone size: .
V gene: TRBV6-5
CDR3 protein: CASSKREAGVNGYTF
CDR3 DNA: TGTGCCAGCAGCAAGAGGGAGGCCGGGGTAAATGGCTACACCTTC

D gene: TRBD1
J gene: TRBJ2-5
clone size: .
V gene: TRBV15
CDR3 protein: CATSRAEWPGGAYEWTQYF
CDR3 DNA: TGTGCCACCAGCAGAGCGGAGTGGCCAGGGGGCGCTTATGAGTGGACCCAGTACTTC

D gene: TRBD1
J gene: TRBJ1-5
clone size: .
V gene: TRBV4-1
CDR3 protein: CASSHPSWAGGNNQPQHF
CDR3 DNA: TGCGCCAGCAGCCATCCCTCCTGGGCAGGGGGAAACAATCAGCCCCAGCATTTT

D gene: .
J gene: TRBJ2-2
clone size: .
V gene: TRBV6-6
CDR3 protein: CASDTGRGTGELFF
CDR3 DNA: TGTGCCAGTGATACAGGGAGAGGCACCGGGGAGCTGTTTTTT

D gene: TRBD1
J gene: TRBJ1-4
clone size: .
V gene: TRBV10-3
CDR3 protein: CAISGGTGNEKLFF
CDR3 DNA: TGTGCCATCAGTGGTGGGACAGGGAATGAAAAACTGTTTTTT

D gene: .
J gene: TRBJ2-3
clone size: once
V gene: TRBV10-3
CDR3 protein: CAISGGTFSDTQYF
CDR3 DNA: TGTGCCATCAGTGGTGGGACTTTTTCAGATACGCAGTATTTT

D gene: TRBD2
J gene: TRBJ2-7
clone size: .
V gene: TRBV10-3
CDR3 protein: CAIRTSGNSYEQYF
CDR3 DNA: TGTGCCATCAGAACTAGCGGGAATAGTTACGAGCAGTACTTC

D gene: .
J gene: TRBJ1-2
clone size: .
V gene: TRBV30
CDR3 protein: CAWSGDGYTF
CDR3 DNA: TGTGCCTGGAGTGGGGATGGCTACACCTTC

D gene: TRBD1
J gene: TRBJ1-1
clone size: .
V gene: TRBV19
CDR3 protein: CASRTGTLVGTEAFF
CDR3 DNA: TGTGCCAGTAGGACAGGGACGCTGGTAGGCACTGAAGCTTTCTTT

D gene: .
J gene: TRBJ1-1
clone size: .
V gene: TRBV7-9
CDR3 protein: CASSLGQVDTEAFF
CDR3 DNA: TGTGCCAGCAGCTTAGGACAGGTGGACACTGAAGCTTTCTTT

D gene: .
J gene: TRBJ2-1
clone size: .
V gene: TRBV6-5
CDR3 protein: CASSRGNEQFF
CDR3 DNA: TGTGCCAGCAGTCGTGGTAATGAGCAGTTCTTC

D gene: .
J gene: TRBJ2-2
clone size: .
V gene: TRBV10-3
CDR3 protein: CAISERGNTGELFF
CDR3 DNA: TGTGCCATCAGTGAAAGAGGAAACACCGGGGAGCTGTTTTTT

D gene: .
J gene: TRBJ1-4
clone size: .
V gene: TRBV7-2
CDR3 protein: CASSLAKGGKLFF
CDR3 DNA: TGTGCCAGCAGCTTAGCGAAGGGAGGGAAACTGTTTTTT

D gene: TRBD1
J gene: TRBJ2-3
clone size: .
V gene: TRBV4-1
CDR3 protein: CASSQVGQGPDTQYF
CDR3 DNA: TGCGCCAGCAGCCAAGTCGGACAGGGCCCAGATACGCAGTATTTT

D gene: TRBD2
J gene: TRBJ2-3
clone size: .
V gene: TRBV30
CDR3 protein: CAWRTSGRADTQYF
CDR3 DNA: TGTGCCTGGAGGACTAGCGGGAGGGCAGATACGCAGTATTTT

D gene: TRBD1
J gene: TRBJ2-1
clone size: once
V gene: TRBV11-2
CDR3 protein: CASSFRQGEQFF
CDR3 DNA: TGTGCCAGCAGCTTCCGACAGGGCGAGCAGTTCTTC

D gene: TRBD2
J gene: TRBJ2-1
clone size: .
V gene: TRBV5-1
CDR3 protein: CASSLTSAHNEQFF
CDR3 DNA: TGCGCCAGCAGCTTGACTAGCGCGCACAATGAGCAGTTCTTC

D gene: TRBD1
J gene: TRBJ1-3
clone size: .
V gene: TRBV5-6
CDR3 protein: CASSYYDRGLVGNTIYF
CDR3 DNA: TGTGCCAGCAGCTACTACGACAGGGGGCTCGTCGGAAACACCATATATTTT

D gene: .
J gene: TRBJ1-3
clone size: .
V gene: TRBV6-6
CDR3 protein: CASSYRGTSGNTIYF
CDR3 DNA: TGTGCCAGCAGTTACCGCGGGACCTCTGGAAACACCATATATTTT

D gene: TRBD2
J gene: TRBJ2-1
clone size: .
V gene: TRBV7-9
CDR3 protein: CASNRLAGSYNEQFF
CDR3 DNA: TGTGCCAGCAACAGACTAGCGGGGTCCTACAATGAGCAGTTCTTC

D gene: .
J gene: TRBJ2-1
clone size: .
V gene: TRBV4-2
CDR3 protein: CASSHEGYNEQFF
CDR3 DNA: TGTGCCAGCAGCCATGAGGGATACAATGAGCAGTTCTTC

D gene: .
J gene: TRBJ1-5
clone size: once
V gene: TRBV6-1
CDR3 protein: CASSESWSQHF
CDR3 DNA: TGTGCCAGCAGTGAATCTTGGAGCCAGCATTTT

D gene: .
J gene: TRBJ2-5
clone size: .
V gene: TRBV2
CDR3 protein: CASTGILGETQYF
CDR3 DNA: TGTGCCAGCACAGGCATCTTAGGGGAGACCCAGTACTTC

D gene: TRBD1
J gene: TRBJ1-1
clone size: .
V gene: TRBV5-1
CDR3 protein: CASSLAGTGGDIAFF
CDR3 DNA: TGCGCCAGCAGCTTGGCCGGGACAGGGGGCGACATAGCTTTCTTT

D gene: .
J gene: TRBJ2-3
clone size: .
V gene: TRBV6-5
CDR3 protein: CASSHDYITQYF
CDR3 DNA: TGTGCCAGCAGTCACGACTACATTACGCAGTATTTT

D gene: TRBD1
J gene: TRBJ2-3
clone size: .
V gene: TRBV5-1
CDR3 protein: CASSPPQGAADTQYF
CDR3 DNA: TGCGCCAGCAGCCCACCACAGGGGGCGGCAGATACGCAGTATTTT